These 20 T cell receptor beta chains share one sample of origin, sequenced in a study of blood T cell repertoires in COVID-19. TCRdb keeps only in-frame clones here, not all; method: immunoSEQ multiplex PCR. The top ten clones hold over 7.5% of a sample with roughly 260,000 clones, about 89% of them seen once. Sample: peripheral blood. These receptors all come from a man aged 35 to 55 who had recovered from COVID-19.

The chain couples TRBV6-5 to TRBJ2-2; D is unclear. CDR1 MNHEY and CDR2 SVGAGI come from the germline V gene. The CDR3 consists of 15 residues. V was pared by 6 bases and J by 4 bases, with 15 bases between. CDR3 sequence: CASRGLGSFTGELFF. CDR3 nucleotides: TGTGCCAGCAGGGGCCTTGGCAGTTTCACCGGGGAGCTGTTTTTT.

The V gene is TRBV30, the J gene TRBJ1-6; D ambiguous. There are 16 residues in the CDR3. Trimming shortened V by 4 bases and J by 6 bases, and 19 bases separated the two germline ends. From germline, CDR1 is GTSNPN and CDR2 SVGIG (reference sequence). CDR3 residues: CAWNFGSGFVNSPLHF. DNA of the CDR3: TGTGCCTGGAACTTCGGGTCGGGGTTTGTTAATTCACCCCTCCACTTT.

V usage is TRBV1 and J usage is TRBJ2-3; the table assigns TRBD2, which was not confirmed against the DNA. TRBV1 is a known pseudogene. The CDR3 runs 14 residues. The CDR3 sequence is CTSSWREGRNTQYF. The CDR3 DNA sequence: TGCACCAGCAGCTGGAGGGAGGGCCGAAATACGCAGTATTTT.

The V and J genes are TRBV27 and TRBJ2-2; 8 nucleotides line up with TRBD1. Germline lookup yields CDR1 MNHEY and CDR2 SMNVEV (reference sequence). The CDR3 sequence is 16 residues long. The ends lost 1 base at V and 10 bases at J; junction bases unmatched: 11. This chain's CDR3 is CASSLLGQGTSAELFF. For the CDR3, the DNA is TGTGCCAGCAGTTTATTAGGACAGGGAACGTCCGCGGAGCTGTTTTTT.

The chain combines TRBV19 with TRBJ2-7; 14 bases are a match to TRBD2. CDR3 length: 18 amino acids. V lost 3 bases to trimming and J lost 2 bases; unmatched junction nucleotides: 9. Germline CDR1 is LNHDA and CDR2 is SQIVND (reference sequence). The CDR3: CASSIRRLAGGPAYEQYF. Here the CDR3 DNA reads TGTGCCAGTAGTATTCGGCGACTAGCGGGAGGGCCGGCCTACGAGCAGTACTTC.

The chain links TRBV9 to TRBJ1-2; possible D gene TRBD1, 5 bases. The V gene's germline CDR1 is SGDLS and CDR2 YYNGEE. V lost 0 bases to trimming and J lost 8 bases, with 11 bases between them. The CDR3 runs to 13 residues. In nucleotides, the CDR3 is TGTGCCAGCAGCGTAGGACAGTTTGGCGGCTACACCTTC. It is translated as CASSVGQFGGYTF.

This chain links TRBV25-1 with TRBJ2-1, with a possible D match to TRBD1 (6 bases). V was clipped by 3 bases and J by 2 bases, with 11 bases between them. Germline V gives CDR1 MGHDK, CDR2 SYGVNS. This CDR3 contains 15 residues. Here the CDR3 reads CASSDGTYAYNEQFF. CDR3 sequence (DNA): TGTGCCAGCAGTGACGGGACATATGCCTACAATGAGCAGTTCTTC.

The chain is built from TRBV19 and TRBJ2-7, with D maybe TRBD2 (6 bases). This CDR3 spans 12 amino acids. CDR1 and CDR2 from the germline V gene are LNHDA and SQIVND (reference sequence). V lost 6 bases and J lost 9, with 15 bases in between. CDR3 in DNA: TGTGCCAGTAGCGGGGAGGCCGCCCGGCAGTACTTC. Protein: CASSGEAARQYF.

J is TRBJ2-7 and V is TRBV3-1 (or the pseudogene TRBV3-2), with 7 bases identical to TRBD1. Germline lookup yields CDR1 LGHDT and CDR2 YNNKEL (reference sequence). The CDR3 spans 14 residues. The V gene end was trimmed by 6 bases and the J gene end by 7 bases; junction bases not matched to a gene: 12. The CDR3 nucleotides are TGTGCCAGCAGGGGGACAGAACTCGGCGCTGAGCAGTACTTC. Its protein product is CASRGTELGAEQYF.

This sequence joins TRBV18 and TRBJ2-7; 11 positions agree with TRBD1. The V segment lost 2 bases and the J segment 6 bases; nucleotides outside the gene matches: 3. Germline V CDR1 and CDR2: KGHSH, LQKENI. The CDR3 runs 14 residues. The CDR3 protein is CASSPGTGGFEQYF. The CDR3 DNA reads TGTGCCAGCTCACCAGGGACAGGGGGGTTCGAGCAGTACTTC.

The chain has TRBV7-2 and TRBJ2-3, with D possibly being TRBD2 (5 bases). Germline V gene lookup returns CDR1 SGHTA and CDR2 FQGNSA. Trimming stripped 2 bases from V and 1 base from J, with 13 bases between. The CDR3 extends over 16 amino acids. In nucleotides, the CDR3 is TGTGCCAGCAGCTTACGACCTAGCATCGGCACAGATACGCAGTATTTT. Translation: CASSLRPSIGTDTQYF.

The V and J genes are TRBV27 and TRBJ1-2, with 7 bases fitting TRBD1. CDR1 and CDR2 from the germline V gene are MNHEY and SMNVEV (reference sequence). J lost 0 bases, V lost 0 bases, and 4 bases had no gene match. The CDR3 runs to 16 residues. Written as DNA, the CDR3 is TGTGCCAGCAGTTTATCGCGGACAGGTTCTAACTATGGCTACACCTTC. This sequence encodes CASSLSRTGSNYGYTF.

The J gene is TRBJ2-1, the V gene TRBV4-2; the D is unclear. From germline, CDR1 is LGHNA and CDR2 YNFKEQ. V was cut by 2 bases and J by 6 bases, with 11 bases left in between. CDR3 length: 14 residues. The CDR3 protein is CASSQSSGGNEQFF. CDR3 nucleotide sequence: TGTGCCAGCAGCCAATCGTCTGGCGGCAATGAGCAGTTCTTC.

The V call is TRBV9, the J call TRBJ2-1, with D perhaps matching TRBD1 (5 bases). Trimming removed 0 bases from V and 0 bases from J, with 10 bases in between. The CDR3 is made up of 16 amino acids. CDR1 is SGDLS, CDR2 YYNGEE, per germline. The chain's CDR3 is CASSVDGASSYNEQFF. The DNA of the CDR3 is TGTGCCAGCAGCGTAGATGGGGCTAGCTCCTACAATGAGCAGTTCTTC.

This chain uses TRBV5-1 with TRBJ2-1; D not resolved. The CDR3 contains 12 residues. Germline V CDR1 and CDR2: SGHRS, YFSETQ. V lost 0 bases and J 7 bases, leaving 5 bases between the germline ends. This CDR3 reads CASSLEHNEQFF. The CDR3 DNA is TGCGCCAGCAGCTTGGAACATAATGAGCAGTTCTTC.

This clone was found once. V usage is TRBV19 and J usage is TRBJ1-1, with a tentative D call TRBD1 (5 bases). The length of the CDR3 is 15 residues. V was cut by 5 bases and J by 4 bases, with 17 bases left in between. From germline, CDR1 is LNHDA and CDR2 SQIVND (reference sequence). DNA of the CDR3: TGTGCCAGTAGTCCCGATGGGGCTTGGGCCACTGAAGCTTTCTTT. Protein sequence: CASSPDGAWATEAFF.

This clone was seen only once. The rearrangement uses TRBV5-1 and TRBJ2-5; D ambiguous. The V gene lost 0 bases and the J gene lost 0 bases, with 9 bases spanning the gap. The germline gives CDR1 SGHRS, CDR2 YFSETQ. This CDR3 spans 15 amino acids. CDR3 nucleotide sequence: TGCGCCAGCAGCTTGGGGGCCGTGTACCAAGAGACCCAGTACTTC. Translating it yields CASSLGAVYQETQYF.

J is TRBJ2-7 and V is TRBV23-1; D may be TRBD1 (5 bases). TRBV23-1 is an ORF for which the function is uncertain. The V end was cut by 7 bases, the J end by 5 bases, with 21 bases between. This CDR3 region has 15 residues. This CDR3 is CASIPYTAGIHEQYF. The CDR3 region has the DNA TGCGCCAGCATCCCGTACACGGCAGGGATACACGAGCAGTACTTC.

V and J are TRBV5-4 and TRBJ2-7; TRBD1 might be the D (5 bases). Between the trimmed V and J ends, which lost 0 bases and 3 bases, there was a span of 10 bases. Germline loops: CDR1 SGHNT, CDR2 YYREEE (reference sequence). This CDR3 has 14 residues. The CDR3 is CASSLVGQGYEQYF. CDR3 sequence (DNA): TGTGCCAGCAGCTTGGTGGGGCAGGGCTACGAGCAGTACTTC.

The chain uses TRBV7-2 and TRBJ2-1; the match to TRBD1 covers 7 bases. Germline V lookup: CDR1 SGHTA, CDR2 FQGNSA. V lost 3 bases to trimming and J lost 10 bases; unmatched junction nucleotides: 9. This CDR3 region has 14 residues. CDR3 in DNA: TGTGCCAGCAGCTTTTTGGGGAGACAGGGAGAGCAGTTCTTC. Translated, it gives CASSFLGRQGEQFF.